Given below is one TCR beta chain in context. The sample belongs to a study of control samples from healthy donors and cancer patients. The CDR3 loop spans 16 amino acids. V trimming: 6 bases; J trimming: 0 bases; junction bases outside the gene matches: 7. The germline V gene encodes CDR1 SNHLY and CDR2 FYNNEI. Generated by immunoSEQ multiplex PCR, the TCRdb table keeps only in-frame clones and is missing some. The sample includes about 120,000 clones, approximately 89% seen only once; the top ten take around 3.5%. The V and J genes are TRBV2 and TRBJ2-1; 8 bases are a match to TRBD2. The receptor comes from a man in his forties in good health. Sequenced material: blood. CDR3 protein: CASSGAGGGSYNEQFF. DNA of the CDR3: TGTGCCAGCAGCGGGGCGGGGGGCGGCTCCTACAATGAGCAGTTCTTC.